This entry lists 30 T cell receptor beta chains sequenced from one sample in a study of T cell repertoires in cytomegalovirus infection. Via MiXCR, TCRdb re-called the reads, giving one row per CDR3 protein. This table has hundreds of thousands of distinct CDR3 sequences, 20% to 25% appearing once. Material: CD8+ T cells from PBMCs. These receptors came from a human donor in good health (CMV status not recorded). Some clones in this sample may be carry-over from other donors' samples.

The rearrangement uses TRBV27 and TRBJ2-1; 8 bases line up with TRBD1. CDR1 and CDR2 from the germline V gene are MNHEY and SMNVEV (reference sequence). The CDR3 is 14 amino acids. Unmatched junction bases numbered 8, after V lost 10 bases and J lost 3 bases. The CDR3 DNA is TGTGCCACCGGGTTGGACAGGGACTACAATGAGCAGTTCTTC. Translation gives CATGLDRDYNEQFF.

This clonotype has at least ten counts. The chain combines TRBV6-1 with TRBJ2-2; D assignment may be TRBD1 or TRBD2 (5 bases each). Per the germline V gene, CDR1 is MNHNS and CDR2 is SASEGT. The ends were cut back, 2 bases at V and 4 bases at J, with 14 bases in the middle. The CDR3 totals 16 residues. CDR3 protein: CASSEWDGPPTGELFF. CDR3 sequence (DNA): TGTGCCAGCAGTGAATGGGACGGACCCCCCACCGGGGAGCTGTTTTTT.

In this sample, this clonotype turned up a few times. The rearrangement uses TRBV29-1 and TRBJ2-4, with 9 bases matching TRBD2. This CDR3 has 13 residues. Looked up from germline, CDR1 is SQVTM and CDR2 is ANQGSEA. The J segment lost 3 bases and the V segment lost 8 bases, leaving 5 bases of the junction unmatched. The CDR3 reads CSISSGGKNIQYF. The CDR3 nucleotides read TGCAGCATCAGTAGCGGGGGCAAAAACATTCAGTACTTC. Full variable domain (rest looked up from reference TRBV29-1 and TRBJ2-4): SAVISQKPSRDICQRGTSLTIQCQVDSQVTMMFWYRQQPGQSLTLIATANQGSEATYESGFVIDKFPISRPNLTFSTLTVSNMSPEDSSIYLCSISSGGKNIQYFGAGTRLSVL.

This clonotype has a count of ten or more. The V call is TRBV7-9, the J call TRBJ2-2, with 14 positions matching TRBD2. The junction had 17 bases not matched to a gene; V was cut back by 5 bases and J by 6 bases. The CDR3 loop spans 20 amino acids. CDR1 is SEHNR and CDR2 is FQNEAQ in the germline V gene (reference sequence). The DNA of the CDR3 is TGTGCCAGCAGCGCCCCGGGACTAGCGGGGGCCCACCACAGTGCCGGGGAGCTGTTTTTT. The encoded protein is CASSAPGLAGAHHSAGELFF.

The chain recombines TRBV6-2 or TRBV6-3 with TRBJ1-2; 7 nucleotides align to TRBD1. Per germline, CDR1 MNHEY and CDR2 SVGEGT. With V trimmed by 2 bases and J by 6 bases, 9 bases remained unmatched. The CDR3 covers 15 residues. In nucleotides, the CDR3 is TGTGCCAGCAGTTACACAGGGACAGCGCTAGATGGCTACACCTTC. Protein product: CASSYTGTALDGYTF.

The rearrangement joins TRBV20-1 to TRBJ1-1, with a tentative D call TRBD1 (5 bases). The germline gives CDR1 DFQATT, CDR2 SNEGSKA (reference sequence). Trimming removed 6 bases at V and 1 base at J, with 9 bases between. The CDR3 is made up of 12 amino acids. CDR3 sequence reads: CSAVRENTEAFF. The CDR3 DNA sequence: TGCAGTGCCGTCAGGGAGAACACTGAAGCTTTCTTT.

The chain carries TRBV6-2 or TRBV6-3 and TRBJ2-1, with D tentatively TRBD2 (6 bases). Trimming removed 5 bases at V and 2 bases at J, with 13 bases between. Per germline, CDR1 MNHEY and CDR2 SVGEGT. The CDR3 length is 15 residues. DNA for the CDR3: TGTGCCAGCAGTCCTAGCGTAATAGCCTACAATGAGCAGTTCTTC. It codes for CASSPSVIAYNEQFF.

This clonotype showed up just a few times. Here the CDR3 reads CSAPSATYDNQPQHF. The CDR3 DNA is TGCAGTGCTCCCAGTGCGACATATGACAATCAGCCCCAGCATTTT. The chain carries TRBV20-1 and TRBJ1-5; no firm D call. V lost 5 bases and J 3 bases, leaving 17 bases between the germline ends. Germline V CDR1 and CDR2: DFQATT, SNEGSKA (reference sequence). This CDR3 contains 15 residues.

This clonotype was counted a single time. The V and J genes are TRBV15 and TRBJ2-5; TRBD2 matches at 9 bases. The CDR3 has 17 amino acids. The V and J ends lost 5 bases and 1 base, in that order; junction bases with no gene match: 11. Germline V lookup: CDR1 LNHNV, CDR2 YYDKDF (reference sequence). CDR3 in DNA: TGTGCCACCAGCCCCAATCTAGCGGGGAATCTCCAAGAGACCCAGTACTTC. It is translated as CATSPNLAGNLQETQYF.

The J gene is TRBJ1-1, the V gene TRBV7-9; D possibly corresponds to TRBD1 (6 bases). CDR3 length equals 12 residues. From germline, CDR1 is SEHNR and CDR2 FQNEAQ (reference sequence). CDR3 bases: TGTGTTGCAGGGGCCCTGGGCACTGAAGCTTTCTTT. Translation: CVAGALGTEAFF.

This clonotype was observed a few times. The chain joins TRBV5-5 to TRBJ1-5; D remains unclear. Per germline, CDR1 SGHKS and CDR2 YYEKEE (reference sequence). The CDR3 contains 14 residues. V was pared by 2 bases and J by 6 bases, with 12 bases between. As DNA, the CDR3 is TGTGCCAGCAGCTTAACCCGCGGAGGTCAGCCCCAGCATTTT. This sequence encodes CASSLTRGGQPQHF.

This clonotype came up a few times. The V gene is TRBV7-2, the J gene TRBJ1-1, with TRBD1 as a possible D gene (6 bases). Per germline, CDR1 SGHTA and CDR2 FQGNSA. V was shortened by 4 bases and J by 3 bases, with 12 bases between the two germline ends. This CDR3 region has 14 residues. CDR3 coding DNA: TGTGCCAGCAGCTACTACGGGGGCCACACTGAAGCTTTCTTT. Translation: CASSYYGGHTEAFF. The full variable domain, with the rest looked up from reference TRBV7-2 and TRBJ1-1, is GAGVSQSPSNKVTEKGKDVELRCDPISGHTALYWYRQSLGQGLEFLIYFQGNSAPDKSGLPSDRFSAERTGGSVSTLTIQRTQQEDSAVYLCASSYYGGHTEAFFGQGTRLTVV.

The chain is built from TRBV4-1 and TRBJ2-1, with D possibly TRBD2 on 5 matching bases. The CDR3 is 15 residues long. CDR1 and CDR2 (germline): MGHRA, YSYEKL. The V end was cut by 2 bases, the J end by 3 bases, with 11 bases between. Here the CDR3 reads CASSQLGGGYNEQFF. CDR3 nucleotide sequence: TGCGCCAGCAGCCAATTGGGTGGAGGCTACAATGAGCAGTTCTTC.

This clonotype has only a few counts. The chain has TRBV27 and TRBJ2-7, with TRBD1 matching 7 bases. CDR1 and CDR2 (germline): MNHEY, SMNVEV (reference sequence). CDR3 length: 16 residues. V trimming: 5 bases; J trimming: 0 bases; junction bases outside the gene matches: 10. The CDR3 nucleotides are TGTGCCAGCAGTCCCTCTCTTGGACAGGCCTCCTACGAGCAGTACTTC. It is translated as CASSPSLGQASYEQYF.

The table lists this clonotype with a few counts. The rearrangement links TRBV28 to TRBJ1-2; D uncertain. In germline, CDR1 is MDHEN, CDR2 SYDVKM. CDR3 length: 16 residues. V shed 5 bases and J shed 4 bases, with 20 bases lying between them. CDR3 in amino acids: CASSLPPGRVGYGYTF. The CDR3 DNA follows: TGTGCCAGCAGTCTCCCCCCCGGCCGCGTTGGCTATGGCTACACCTTC.

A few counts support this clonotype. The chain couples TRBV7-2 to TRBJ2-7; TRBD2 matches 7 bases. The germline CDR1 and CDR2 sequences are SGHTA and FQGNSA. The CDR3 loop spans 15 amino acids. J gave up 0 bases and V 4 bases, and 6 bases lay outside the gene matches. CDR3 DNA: TGTGCCAGCAGCTCAGCGGGGAGCCCCTCCTACGAGCAGTACGTC. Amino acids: CASSSAGSPSYEQYV.

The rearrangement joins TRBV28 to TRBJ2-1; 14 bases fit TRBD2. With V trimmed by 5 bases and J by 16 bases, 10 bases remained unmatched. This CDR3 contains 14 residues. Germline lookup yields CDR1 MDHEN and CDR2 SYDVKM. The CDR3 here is CASSPWTSGGPGFF. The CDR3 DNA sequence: TGTGCCAGCAGTCCCTGGACTAGCGGGGGGCCGGGCTTCTTC.

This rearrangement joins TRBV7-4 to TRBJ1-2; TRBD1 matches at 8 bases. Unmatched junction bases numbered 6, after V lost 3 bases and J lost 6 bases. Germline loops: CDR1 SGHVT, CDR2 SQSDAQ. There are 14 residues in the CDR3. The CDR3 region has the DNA TGTGCCAGCAGCTTTGGGATGACAGGGGATGGCTACACCTTC. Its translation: CASSFGMTGDGYTF.

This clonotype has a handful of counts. The CDR3 is CASSLTTGRTF. Written as DNA, the CDR3 is TGTGCCAGCAGCTTAACTACAGGCAGGACCTTC. This chain links TRBV7-9 with TRBJ1-2; D might be TRBD1 (5 bases). CDR1 is SEHNR and CDR2 is FQNEAQ in the germline V gene (reference sequence). The CDR3 loop spans 11 amino acids. Trimming left V 2 bases short and J 14 bases short, with 12 bases between.

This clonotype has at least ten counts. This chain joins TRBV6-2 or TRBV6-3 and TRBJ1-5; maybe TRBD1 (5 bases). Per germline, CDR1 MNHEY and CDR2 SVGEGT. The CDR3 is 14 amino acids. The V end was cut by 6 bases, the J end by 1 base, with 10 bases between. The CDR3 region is CASSRAPSNQPQHF. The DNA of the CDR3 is TGTGCCAGCAGCAGGGCCCCGAGCAATCAGCCCCAGCATTTT.

The CDR3 coding sequence is TGTGCCAGCAGCTTAGCGACGGACAGATCCCTGAACACTGAAGCTTTCTTT. Translating it yields CASSLATDRSLNTEAFF. The gene calls are TRBV7-2 and TRBJ1-1; a weak D match, TRBD1 (6 bases). The CDR3 spans 17 residues. V was clipped by 0 bases and J by 0 bases, with 14 bases between them. Germline CDR1 reads SGHTA; CDR2 reads FQGNSA.

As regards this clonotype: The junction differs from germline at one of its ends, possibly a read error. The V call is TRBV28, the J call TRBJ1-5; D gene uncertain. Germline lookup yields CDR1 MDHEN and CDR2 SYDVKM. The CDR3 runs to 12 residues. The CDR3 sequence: CANSLYNQPQHF. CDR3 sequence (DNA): TGTGCCAACAGTTTGTATAACCAGCCCCAGCATTTT.

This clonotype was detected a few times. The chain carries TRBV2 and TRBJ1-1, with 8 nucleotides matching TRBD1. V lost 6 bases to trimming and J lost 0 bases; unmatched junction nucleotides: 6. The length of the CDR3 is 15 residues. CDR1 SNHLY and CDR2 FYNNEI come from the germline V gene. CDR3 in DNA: TGTGCCAGCAGCCTTAGACAGGGGATGAACACTGAAGCTTTCTTT. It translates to CASSLRQGMNTEAFF.

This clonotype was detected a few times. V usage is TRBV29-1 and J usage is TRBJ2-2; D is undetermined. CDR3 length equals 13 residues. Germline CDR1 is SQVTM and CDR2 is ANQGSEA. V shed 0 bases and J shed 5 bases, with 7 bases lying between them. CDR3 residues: CSVEDKVTGELFF. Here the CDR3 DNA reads TGCAGCGTTGAAGATAAGGTTACCGGGGAGCTGTTTTTT.

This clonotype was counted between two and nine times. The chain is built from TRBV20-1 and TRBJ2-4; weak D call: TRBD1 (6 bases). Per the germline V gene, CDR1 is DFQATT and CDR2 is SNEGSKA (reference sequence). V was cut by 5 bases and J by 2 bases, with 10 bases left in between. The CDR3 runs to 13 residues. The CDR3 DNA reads TGCAGTGCTGACAGGTTCTCCAAAAACATTCAGTACTTC. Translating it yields CSADRFSKNIQYF.

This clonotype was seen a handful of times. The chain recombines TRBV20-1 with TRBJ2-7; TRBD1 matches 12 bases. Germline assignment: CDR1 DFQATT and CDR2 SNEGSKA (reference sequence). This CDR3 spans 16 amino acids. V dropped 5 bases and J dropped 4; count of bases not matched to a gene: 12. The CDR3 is CSAETGQGASRYEQYF. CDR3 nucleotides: TGCAGTGCTGAAACGGGACAGGGGGCTAGTAGGTACGAGCAGTACTTC.

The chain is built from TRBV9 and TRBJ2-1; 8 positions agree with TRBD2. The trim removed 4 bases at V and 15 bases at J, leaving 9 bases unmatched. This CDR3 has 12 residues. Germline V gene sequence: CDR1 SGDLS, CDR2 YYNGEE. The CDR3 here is CASSSPGLEWFF. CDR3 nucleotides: TGTGCCAGCAGCTCACCGGGACTAGAGTGGTTCTTC.

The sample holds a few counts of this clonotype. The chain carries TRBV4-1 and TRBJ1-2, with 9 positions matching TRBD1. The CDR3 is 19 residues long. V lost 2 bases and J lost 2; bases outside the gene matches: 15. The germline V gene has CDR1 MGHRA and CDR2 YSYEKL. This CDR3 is CASSQLGGQGWQSNYGYTF. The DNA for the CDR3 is TGCGCCAGCAGCCAACTAGGGGGACAGGGATGGCAGTCCAACTATGGCTACACCTTC.

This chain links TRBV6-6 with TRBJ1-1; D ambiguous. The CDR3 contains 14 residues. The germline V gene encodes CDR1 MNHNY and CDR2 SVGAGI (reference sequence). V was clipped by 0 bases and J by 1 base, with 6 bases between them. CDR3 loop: CASSYSNRNTEAFF. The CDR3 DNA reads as TGTGCCAGCAGTTACTCGAATCGGAACACTGAAGCTTTCTTT.

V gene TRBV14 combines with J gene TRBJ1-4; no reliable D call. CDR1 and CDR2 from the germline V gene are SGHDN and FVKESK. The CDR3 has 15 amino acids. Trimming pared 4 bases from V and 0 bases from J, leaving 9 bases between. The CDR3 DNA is TGTGCCAGCAGCCCAAGGGTGGCAACTAATGAAAAACTGTTTTTT. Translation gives CASSPRVATNEKLFF.